The 27 T cell receptor beta chains below come from one sample, sequenced in a study of monozygotic twins with inflammatory bowel disease. TCRdb re-called the 5' RACE reads; one entry per CDR3 protein, DNA not given. The sample data list approximately 340,000 distinct CDR3 sequences. The source material was blood. The receptors derive from a human donor with ulcerative colitis or Crohn's disease, or a healthy co-twin of an affected twin (not recorded which).

The V and J genes are TRBV20-1 and TRBJ1-1; TCRdb lists TRBD1, though no DNA is available to test this call. Germline V gene data show CDR1 as DFQATT and CDR2 as SNEGSKA (reference sequence). CDR3 length: 17 amino acids. CDR3 loop: CSASSEDSPFMNTEAFF.

The chain recombines TRBV29-1 with TRBJ1-2; the D call from TCRdb, TRBD1, cannot be confirmed without DNA. This CDR3 has 13 residues. Germline V gene data show CDR1 as SQVTM and CDR2 as ANQGSEA. CDR3 sequence reads: CSVGQVRDYGYTF.

The chain combines TRBV5-1 with TRBJ2-7; there is no DNA to check the TCRdb D call of TRBD1. The CDR3 sequence is 16 residues long. In germline, CDR1 is SGHRS, CDR2 YFSETQ. This CDR3 reads CASSSARGQLSYEQYF.

J is TRBJ1-1 and V is TRBV28. The CDR3 runs to 13 residues. Germline lookup yields CDR1 MDHEN and CDR2 SYDVKM. This CDR3 reads CASSFGSRAEAFF. Full variable domain (remainder filled in from reference TRBV28 and TRBJ1-1): DVKVTQSSRYLVKRTGEKVFLECVQDMDHENMFWYRQDPGLGLRLIYFSYDVKMKEKGDIPEGYSVSREKKERFSLILESASTNQTSMYLCASSFGSRAEAFFGQGTRLTVV.

V and J are TRBV30 and TRBJ2-7; TCRdb's D call, TRBD2, is unchecked because there is no DNA. CDR1 GTSNPN and CDR2 SVGIG come from the germline V gene (reference sequence). The CDR3 runs to 15 residues. This CDR3 reads CARGLAGSLTYEQYF. Using reference TRBV30 and TRBJ2-7 for the parts outside the CDR3, the full variable domain is SQTIHQWPATLVQPVGSPLSLECTVEGTSNPNLYWYRQAAGRGLQLLFYSVGIGQISSEVPQNLSASRPQDRQFILSSKKLLLSDSGFYLCARGLAGSLTYEQYFGPGTRLTVT.

The V and J genes are TRBV9 and TRBJ2-7. This CDR3 spans 15 amino acids. CDR1 and CDR2 (germline): SGDLS, YYNGEE. The CDR3 sequence is CASSVRGGVSYEQYF.

The chain recombines TRBV10-2 with TRBJ1-2; TCRdb calls TRBD1, which cannot be checked without DNA. The CDR3 is made up of 14 amino acids. The germline CDR1 and CDR2 sequences are WSHSY and SAAADI. CDR3 sequence reads: CASSETGTGAIYTF.

This chain uses TRBV20-1 with TRBJ2-5; TCRdb calls TRBD1, which cannot be checked without DNA. This CDR3 is 17 amino acids long. Germline-derived CDR1 and CDR2 are DFQATT and SNEGSKA (reference sequence). The CDR3 spells CSASRGTGDFVQETQYF.

The V gene is TRBV9, the J gene TRBJ2-3; TCRdb calls TRBD1, which cannot be checked without DNA. CDR1 SGDLS and CDR2 YYNGEE come from the germline V gene. This CDR3 is 16 amino acids long. The CDR3: CASSVGGGQGTDTQYF. Together with reference TRBV9 and TRBJ2-3, the CDR3 gives the full variable domain: DSGVTQTPKHLITATGQRVTLRCSPRSGDLSVYWYQQSLDQGLQFLIQYYNGEERAKGNILERFSAQQFPDLHSELNLSSLELGDSALYFCASSVGGGQGTDTQYFGPGTRLTVL.

The CDR3 spells CSALNGQGAYEQYF. The chain employs TRBV20-1 and TRBJ2-7; TCRdb indicates TRBD1, and absent DNA this call remains unverified. Germline V gene lookup returns CDR1 DFQATT and CDR2 SNEGSKA (reference sequence). The CDR3 covers 14 residues.

The chain carries TRBV5-5 and TRBJ1-1. Per germline, CDR1 SGHKS and CDR2 YYEKEE (reference sequence). The CDR3 is 13 residues long. This CDR3 is CASSLTLSTEAFF.

The chain recombines TRBV5-1 with TRBJ2-1; lacking DNA, the TRBD1 call made by TCRdb goes unchecked. This CDR3 has 14 residues. Germline V gives CDR1 SGHRS, CDR2 YFSETQ. The CDR3 sequence: CASRVPGGYNEQFF.

CDR3: CASSLGTGTGGREPQHF. V is TRBV5-1 and J is TRBJ1-5; the TCRdb call, TRBD1, lacks DNA for checking. Per germline, CDR1 SGHRS and CDR2 YFSETQ. This CDR3 spans 17 amino acids.

The CDR3 region is CASSSTGARSYEQYF. V gene TRBV28 combines with J gene TRBJ2-7; TCRdb's D call of TRBD1 is untestable without DNA. Germline values: CDR1 MDHEN, CDR2 SYDVKM. The CDR3 length is 15 residues.

The rearrangement joins TRBV20-1 to TRBJ2-7; TCRdb returns TRBD2, unconfirmable since there is no DNA. There are 13 residues in the CDR3. Germline CDR1 DFQATT, CDR2 SNEGSKA (reference sequence). CDR3 sequence reads: CSARGLEASEQYF.

The chain combines TRBV20-1 with TRBJ1-6; TCRdb designates TRBD1, a call that cannot be tested without DNA. The CDR3 extends over 13 amino acids. In germline, CDR1 is DFQATT, CDR2 SNEGSKA (reference sequence). CDR3 amino acids: CSVRNQGDSPLHF.

The chain links TRBV11-2 to TRBJ2-3. The CDR3 contains 13 residues. Germline CDR1 is SGHAT and CDR2 is FQNNGV. The CDR3 loop is CASSIPGLDTQYF.

V and J are TRBV4-1 and TRBJ1-2; TCRdb proposes TRBD1, but this gene call is untestable without DNA. The CDR3 is 12 amino acids. Germline V gene lookup returns CDR1 MGHRA and CDR2 YSYEKL. CDR3 loop: CASSQQGYGYTF.

The chain uses TRBV6-5 and TRBJ2-2; without DNA, the TCRdb call of TRBD2 cannot be checked. Germline values: CDR1 MNHEY, CDR2 SVGAGI. CDR3 length: 17 residues. CDR3 residues: CASSWGGSGTNTGELFF.

CDR3 amino acids: CASSYSKGLAGASYEQYF. The chain has TRBV6-5 and TRBJ2-7; there is no DNA to check the TCRdb D call of TRBD2. Looked up from germline, CDR1 is MNHEY and CDR2 is SVGAGI. The CDR3 contains 18 residues.

The rearrangement uses TRBV7-6 and TRBJ1-4. The germline V gene has CDR1 SGHVS and CDR2 FNYEAQ. The CDR3 has 13 amino acids. CDR3 region: CASSYGEGEKLFF.

The chain employs TRBV5-6 and TRBJ2-7; TCRdb's D gene call, TRBD1, goes unchecked for lack of DNA. The V gene's germline CDR1 is SGHDT and CDR2 YYEEEE. CDR3 size: 14 residues. CDR3 region: CASSLRTGLGEQYF.

The chain recombines TRBV12-3 or TRBV12-4 with TRBJ2-7; TCRdb gives TRBD1 as the D gene, but with no DNA this cannot be confirmed. This CDR3 contains 16 residues. CDR3: CASSLGGKASTYEQYF.

The CDR3 sequence is CSGKSERSTDTQYF. The chain carries TRBV20-1 and TRBJ2-3; TCRdb outputs TRBD2, but without DNA this stays unchecked. CDR1 is DFQATT and CDR2 is SNEGSKA in the germline V gene (reference sequence). This CDR3 spans 14 amino acids.

The rearrangement uses TRBV5-1 and TRBJ1-3; TCRdb lists TRBD1, though no DNA is available to test this call. Looked up from germline, CDR1 is SGHRS and CDR2 is YFSETQ. This CDR3 is 17 amino acids long. CDR3 loop: CASSLAPTGGAGNTIYF.

This chain links TRBV5-1 with TRBJ1-1. The CDR3 extends over 13 amino acids. Germline V gene lookup returns CDR1 SGHRS and CDR2 YFSETQ. The CDR3 reads CASSWEGNTEAFF.

The V call is TRBV5-1, the J call TRBJ2-7; TCRdb's D call of TRBD1 is untestable without DNA. The length of the CDR3 is 14 residues. In germline, CDR1 is SGHRS, CDR2 YFSETQ. CDR3 residues: CASSGTGGINEQYF.